Listed here is a single TCR beta chain. This clonotype showed up many times. What this receptor recognizes is not known. Base qualities are not recorded, but no much larger clone differs from it by a single base. Sequences MDHEN (CDR1) and SYDVKM (CDR2) are obtained from the germline V gene. The V and J ends are trimmed by 5 bases and 2 bases, leaving 9 bases between them. There are 13 amino acids in the CDR3, from cysteine to phenylalanine inclusive. Kept here is only the CDR3 DNA, which spans 39 bases and is read in frame from base 1. This sample is part of a study of CD8 T cells in ankylosing spondylitis (dated by TCRdb to about 2017). Describing the broader study: To find TCR variants linked to disease, the study profiled T cell receptor beta repertoires in ankylosing spondylitis patients and healthy donors. Peripheral blood was sampled, and synovial fluid was additionally collected from ankylosing spondylitis patients. In total, the full study cohort was made up of 95 to 110 healthy donors and 25 to 30 ankylosing spondylitis patients.

Sequenced on an Illumina HiSeq 2500. Quantitative 5'-RACE with molecular barcodes was used to prepare TCR beta libraries. As for the original processing: A new computational method, built on a probabilistic model of VDJ rearrangement, was used to identify disease-linked TCR variants. TCRdb reworked the public reads: Q25 trimming with fastp, MiXCR clone assembly, productive beta chains retained. Every CDR3 protein is listed once, alongside the most common genes and DNA of its rows. TCRdb, not the original authors, processed these V and J calls. A total of 300,000 to 400,000 distinct CDR3 sequences appear in this sample, about 15% of them only once. The ten largest clones add up to less than 1.1% of the sample. What the research found in general, with its limitations: The disease-linked clones were reported to be significantly enriched in matched synovial fluid samples from ankylosing spondylitis patients. The disease-linked clones had a CD8+ phenotype and were found at relatively low frequencies in peripheral blood. Some motif variants were previously reported in synovial fluid and blood of reactive arthritis patients, suggesting common disease-initiation mechanisms. A TCR beta motif of fewer than 10 highly homologous amino acid variants appeared characteristic of blood from ankylosing spondylitis patients.

This receptor chain uses TRBV28 and TRBJ1-2; a confident D gene designation cannot be given. The clonotype comes from a male donor with ankylosing spondylitis or in good health (not recorded which). Sequencing input: blood, either unsorted or a sorted T cell fraction (not recorded which). The CDR3 protein is CASSPHGNYGYTF. The DNA reads TGTGCCAGCAGTCCCCATGGGAACTATGGCTACACCTTC.